The 22 T cell receptor beta chains below come from one sample, sequenced in a study of T cell changes during pregnancy in multiple sclerosis. The repertoire was sequenced with immunoSEQ multiplex PCR; TCRdb's copy has only in-frame clones and lacks some. Altogether some 80,000 clones are present, 94% being singletons, with the ten largest covering roughly 2.5%. The sample in question was peripheral blood, obtained in the third trimester of pregnancy. These receptors were taken from a female donor with multiple sclerosis, enrolled in a pregnancy study.

The genes are TRBV18 and TRBJ1-6, with no clear D. The ends were cut back, 5 bases at V and 3 bases at J, with 17 bases in the middle. CDR3 size: 17 residues. In germline, CDR1 is KGHSH, CDR2 LQKENI. The CDR3 coding sequence is TGTGCCAGCTCAACATTCGAGGAGGGATTCTATAATTCACCCCTCCACTTT. It codes for CASSTFEEGFYNSPLHF.

This chain uses TRBV27 with TRBJ1-4; D is uncertain. V was pared by 0 bases and J by 8 bases, with 16 bases between. CDR3 length: 16 amino acids. Germline lookup yields CDR1 MNHEY and CDR2 SMNVEV (reference sequence). CDR3 DNA sequence: TGTGCCAGCAGTTTATCAGGACTCGGGCTTGGCGAAAAACTGTTTTTT. Protein: CASSLSGLGLGEKLFF.

The chain uses TRBV7-9 and TRBJ2-3, with D possibly TRBD2 on 6 matching bases. Trimming shortened V by 2 bases and J by 2 bases, and 14 bases separated the two germline ends. The CDR3 consists of 16 residues. Per the germline V gene, CDR1 is SEHNR and CDR2 is FQNEAQ (reference sequence). Here the CDR3 DNA reads TGTGCCAGCAGCTTACTAGCGAGACGGAACACAGATACGCAGTATTTT. It yields the protein CASSLLARRNTDTQYF.

The genes are TRBV2 and TRBJ1-6, with 7 bases lining up with TRBD1. CDR1 and CDR2 (germline): SNHLY, FYNNEI. V gave up 3 bases and J gave up 7 bases; unmatched junction bases: 6. The CDR3 covers 15 residues. CDR3 coding DNA: TGTGCCAGCAGTGATCTTGCAGGGGGGAATTCACCCCTCCACTTT. Translating it yields CASSDLAGGNSPLHF.

The gene calls are TRBV15 and TRBJ2-2, with D unclear. Looked up from germline, CDR1 is LNHNV and CDR2 is YYDKDF (reference sequence). V was shortened by 4 bases and J by 5 bases, with 5 bases between the two germline ends. The CDR3 runs 12 residues. CDR3: CATSTLTGELFF. Here the CDR3 DNA reads TGTGCCACCAGCACACTGACCGGGGAGCTGTTTTTT.

V and J are TRBV7-2 and TRBJ2-3; 10 bases are shared with TRBD2. The CDR3 loop spans 16 amino acids. Trimming at V came to 1 base and at J to 0 bases, leaving 1 base not matched to a gene. Looked up from germline, CDR1 is SGHTA and CDR2 is FQGNSA. The CDR3 sequence is CASSLVAGGSTDTQYF. CDR3 sequence (DNA): TGTGCCAGCAGCTTAGTAGCGGGGGGTAGCACAGATACGCAGTATTTT.

The chain combines TRBV21-1 with TRBJ1-5; the D call in the table, TRBD1, was not verified against the DNA. TRBV21-1 is assigned pseudogene status. The CDR3 loop spans 15 amino acids. This CDR3 reads CASSNEDTLNQPQHF. The CDR3 DNA follows: TGTGCCAGCAGCAATGAGGACACCCTGAATCAGCCCCAGCATTTT.

The CDR3 coding sequence is TGTGCCAGCAGCCTCGTACGGGTGAACACTGAAGCTTTCTTT. Its protein product is CASSLVRVNTEAFF. The J gene is TRBJ1-1, the V gene TRBV7-9; D unclear. The V gene lost 5 bases and the J gene lost 0 bases, with 10 bases spanning the gap. Looked up from germline, CDR1 is SEHNR and CDR2 is FQNEAQ (reference sequence). CDR3 length: 14 residues.

V and J are TRBV14 and TRBJ1-3; maybe TRBD1 (5 bases). The germline gives CDR1 SGHDN, CDR2 FVKESK. The ends were cut back, 0 bases at V and 4 bases at J, with 10 bases in the middle. The CDR3 covers 15 residues. The CDR3: CASSQEQGWGNTIYF. The DNA of the CDR3 is TGTGCCAGCAGCCAAGAGCAGGGTTGGGGAAACACCATATATTTT.

The chain recombines TRBV19 with TRBJ1-6, with a tentative D call TRBD1 (6 bases). Germline assignment: CDR1 LNHDA and CDR2 SQIVND (reference sequence). Trimming stripped 5 bases from V and 8 bases from J, with 7 bases between. The length of the CDR3 is 12 residues. CDR3 sequence (DNA): TGTGCCAGTAGTTACAGGGATTCACCCCTCCACTTT. Its protein is CASSYRDSPLHF.

The genes are TRBV27 and TRBJ1-5, with TRBD1 matching over 7 bases. There are 16 residues in the CDR3. V lost 2 bases and J lost 4; bases outside the gene matches: 8. In germline, CDR1 is MNHEY, CDR2 SMNVEV (reference sequence). The CDR3 here is CASSLNGQVGNQPQHF. CDR3 nucleotide sequence: TGTGCCAGCAGTTTAAACGGACAGGTGGGGAATCAGCCCCAGCATTTT.

The chain links TRBV5-4 to TRBJ1-2, with 9 nucleotides matching TRBD1. Trimming took 0 bases from V and 3 from J; bases not matched to a gene: 6. Germline V gives CDR1 SGHNT, CDR2 YYREEE (reference sequence). The CDR3 length is 16 residues. Here the CDR3 reads CASSLASRTGDYGYTF. CDR3 DNA sequence: TGTGCCAGCAGCTTGGCCTCCAGGACAGGGGACTATGGCTACACCTTC. The full variable domain, in which reference TRBV5-4 and TRBJ1-2 provide the parts outside the CDR3, is ETGVTQSPTHLIKTRGQQVTLRCSSQSGHNTVSWYQQALGQGPQFIFQYYREEENGRGNFPPRFSGLQFPNYSSELNVNALELDDSALYLCASSLASRTGDYGYTFGSGTRLTVV.

V is TRBV11-2 and J is TRBJ2-5, with D tentatively TRBD2 (7 bases). V dropped 3 bases and J dropped 4 bases, with 9 bases sitting between them. This CDR3 spans 13 amino acids. CDR1 and CDR2 from the germline V gene are SGHAT and FQNNGV. CDR3 in DNA: TGTGCCAGCAGCTTGGGAGGGGGAGAGACCCAGTACTTC. This translates into CASSLGGGETQYF.

The V and J genes are TRBV27 and TRBJ1-2; tentative D call: TRBD1 (6 bases). The CDR3 length is 13 residues. The germline gives CDR1 MNHEY, CDR2 SMNVEV (reference sequence). Trimming pared 5 bases from V and 4 bases from J, leaving 11 bases between. CDR3 in amino acids: CASSSTTGYGYTF. The CDR3 DNA follows: TGTGCCAGCAGTAGCACGACAGGCTATGGCTACACCTTC.

This chain connects TRBV15 to TRBJ2-7, with D possibly being TRBD2 (7 bases). CDR3 length: 15 residues. Per germline, CDR1 LNHNV and CDR2 YYDKDF (reference sequence). Trimming left V 5 bases short and J 3 bases short, with 17 bases between. The CDR3 nucleotides read TGTGCCACCAGCCTAAGGGGGGGACCACTCTACGAGCAGTACTTC. Encoded protein: CATSLRGGPLYEQYF.

This chain joins TRBV7-9 and TRBJ2-7, with D perhaps matching TRBD1 (5 bases). Trimming took 5 bases from V and 5 from J, leaving 16 bases between them. CDR3 length: 14 amino acids. Looked up from germline, CDR1 is SEHNR and CDR2 is FQNEAQ (reference sequence). The CDR3 spells CASSLVRVADEQYF. In nucleotides, the CDR3 is TGTGCCAGCAGCCTCGTCAGGGTGGCGGACGAGCAGTACTTC.

V gene TRBV18 combines with J gene TRBJ1-2, with D tentatively TRBD1 (5 bases). V was trimmed by 4 bases and J by 1 base, leaving 13 bases between them. Germline CDR1 and CDR2: KGHSH and LQKENI. The length of the CDR3 is 15 residues. The CDR3 loop is CASSRGGEVNYGYTF. In DNA form, the CDR3 reads TGTGCCAGCTCACGGGGCGGGGAAGTTAACTATGGCTACACCTTC. Full variable domain (remainder filled in from reference TRBV18 and TRBJ1-2): NAGVMQNPRHLVRRRGQEARLRCSPMKGHSHVYWYRQLPEEGLKFMVYLQKENIIDESGMPKERFSAEFPKEGPSILRIQQVVRGDSAAYFCASSRGGEVNYGYTFGSGTRLTVV.

The rearrangement joins TRBV18 to TRBJ2-2, with TRBD1 identical over 7 bases. In germline, CDR1 is KGHSH, CDR2 LQKENI. J gave up 6 bases and V 3 bases, and 4 bases lay outside the gene matches. The CDR3 runs 14 residues. CDR3 region: CASSPRQGPGELFF. CDR3 nucleotide sequence: TGTGCCAGCTCACCCCGACAGGGCCCCGGGGAGCTGTTTTTT.

This rearrangement joins TRBV7-8 to TRBJ1-1; a weak D match, TRBD1 (5 bases). V was pared by 5 bases and J by 5 bases, with 18 bases between. The CDR3 totals 15 residues. Germline loops: CDR1 SGHVS, CDR2 FQNEAQ. CDR3 protein: CASSPRVGLETEAFF. The CDR3 coding sequence is TGTGCCAGCAGCCCCAGGGTGGGATTGGAGACTGAAGCTTTCTTT.

The CDR3 nucleotides read TGTGCCAGCAGCTTAGGAGGCGGGGAGCGAGGCTACACCTTC. The encoded protein is CASSLGGGERGYTF. The chain combines TRBV13 with TRBJ1-2, with D uncertain. V dropped 0 bases and J dropped 8 bases, with 13 bases sitting between them. This CDR3 is 14 amino acids long. Looked up from germline, CDR1 is PRHDT and CDR2 is FYEKMQ (reference sequence).

V gene TRBV5-8 combines with J gene TRBJ1-4; D uncertain. V lost 4 bases to trimming and J lost 0 bases, with 10 bases between them. Germline V CDR1 and CDR2: SGHTS, YDEGEE. The CDR3 extends over 15 amino acids. This CDR3 reads CASSPWEATNEKLFF. CDR3 in DNA: TGTGCCAGCAGCCCCTGGGAGGCAACTAATGAAAAACTGTTTTTT.

The gene calls are TRBV5-1 and TRBJ2-1; no clear D. The CDR3 length is 13 residues. V lost 0 bases and J 9 bases, leaving 10 bases between the germline ends. Germline V lookup: CDR1 SGHRS, CDR2 YFSETQ. This chain's CDR3 is CASSLVTYGEQFF. The CDR3 coding sequence is TGCGCCAGCAGCTTGGTGACATATGGTGAGCAGTTCTTC.